Described below is a single T cell receptor (beta chain) sequence and its context. The antigen is not known. Germline V gene data show CDR1 as KGHDR and CDR2 as SFDVKD. The CDR3 runs 12 residues. The V gene lost 7 bases and the J gene lost 1 base, with 3 bases spanning the gap. This sample is drawn from a study of T-cell memory formation after mild COVID-19. Study-level points and caveats: The main location of contracting CD4+ clones was CM and EM, and that of contracting CD8+ clones was EMRA.

TCRdb re-called the 5' RACE reads through MiXCR, storing one row per CDR3 protein. The data hold some 340,000 distinct CDR3 sequences, with 13% observed a single time. V gene TRBV24-1 combines with J gene TRBJ2-2, with no clear D. Sequences were obtained from PBMCs or a T cell subset sorted from them (not recorded which). The sequence came from a man between 18 and 35 years old who had mild COVID-19 (a few samples of this study predate the infection). Cell type and time point are not known. The CDR3 coding sequence is TGTGCCACCAGACAGAACACCGGGGAGCTGTTTTTT. Translated, it gives CATRQNTGELFF.